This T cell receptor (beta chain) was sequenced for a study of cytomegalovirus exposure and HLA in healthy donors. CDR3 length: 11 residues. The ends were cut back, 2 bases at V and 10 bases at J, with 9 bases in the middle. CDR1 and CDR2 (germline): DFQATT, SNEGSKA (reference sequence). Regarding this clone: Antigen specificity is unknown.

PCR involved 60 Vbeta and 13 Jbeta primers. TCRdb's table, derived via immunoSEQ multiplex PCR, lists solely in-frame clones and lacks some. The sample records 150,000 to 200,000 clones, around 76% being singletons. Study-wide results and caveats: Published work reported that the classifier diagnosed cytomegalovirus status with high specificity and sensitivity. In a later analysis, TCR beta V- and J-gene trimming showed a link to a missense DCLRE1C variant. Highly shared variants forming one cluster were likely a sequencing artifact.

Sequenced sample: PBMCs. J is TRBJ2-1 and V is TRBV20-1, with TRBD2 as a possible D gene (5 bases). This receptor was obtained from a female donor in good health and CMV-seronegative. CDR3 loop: CSARIQREQFF. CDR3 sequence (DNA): TGCAGTGCTAGAATCCAGCGGGAGCAGTTCTTC.